This TCR beta chain was recovered during a study of liver allograft versus peripheral blood T cells. Overall study: Within transplanted livers, the T cell receptor repertoires were examined and compared against the repertoires present in the peripheral blood of liver transplant recipients.

By share of the sample, this clonotype is large. The antigen remains unidentified. TCRdb recomputed calls from the reads with MiXCR, one row per CDR3 protein. This sample has thousands of distinct CDR3 sequences, with 15% to 20% found just once. Overall study findings and caveats: Peripheral blood reportedly held T cell receptor repertoires that differed from those inside liver allografts.

Trimming took off 4 bases at V and 4 bases at J, with 14 bases between the two ends. The germline V gene has CDR1 SGDLS and CDR2 YYNGEE. This CDR3 has 14 residues. V usage is TRBV9 and J usage is TRBJ1-1; D gene unclear. The sequence came from a human patient who had a liver transplant. Some T cells may be graft donor cells. Here the CDR3 reads CASSPRSRVTEAFF. The CDR3 DNA follows: TGTGCCAGCAGCCCTCGTTCGAGGGTCACTGAAGCTTTCTTT.